The 16 T cell receptor beta chains given below trace back to one sample, sequenced in a study of T cell changes during pregnancy in multiple sclerosis. Here immunoSEQ multiplex PCR was the method, and the copy in TCRdb shows in-frame clones only, minus some. This sample has tens of thousands of clones, with approximately 92% found just once. The material was peripheral blood, obtained in the first trimester of pregnancy. These receptors all come from a female donor with multiple sclerosis, enrolled in a pregnancy study.

The chain couples TRBV30 to TRBJ2-1, with 7 bases lining up with TRBD2. Germline assignment: CDR1 GTSNPN and CDR2 SVGIG (reference sequence). This CDR3 comprises 15 residues. The trim removed 0 bases at V and 5 bases at J, leaving 7 bases unmatched. CDR3 residues: CAWSVGTTKNNEQFF. The CDR3 DNA follows: TGTGCCTGGAGTGTTGGGACTACAAAAAACAATGAGCAGTTCTTC.

This chain connects TRBV4-3 to TRBJ1-1; D remains unclear. The V gene's germline CDR1 is LGHNA and CDR2 YSLEER. The CDR3 is made up of 13 amino acids. Trimming left V 0 bases short and J 4 bases short, with 6 bases between. The CDR3 sequence is CASSQDQRTEAFF. The CDR3 DNA sequence: TGCGCCAGCAGCCAAGATCAGCGCACTGAAGCTTTCTTT.

The chain carries TRBV27 and TRBJ1-2, with TRBD1 as a possible D gene (5 bases). V was trimmed by 3 bases and J by 4 bases, leaving 15 bases between them. The CDR3 has 15 amino acids. The V gene's germline CDR1 is MNHEY and CDR2 SMNVEV (reference sequence). CDR3 nucleotides: TGTGCCAGCAGTTTCAGCAGGGCGTGGGGCTATGGCTACACCTTC. Its translation is CASSFSRAWGYGYTF.

V and J are TRBV5-4 and TRBJ2-1; D is undetermined. V was clipped by 2 bases and J by 9 bases, with 18 bases between them. Germline assignment: CDR1 SGHNT and CDR2 YYREEE (reference sequence). CDR3 length: 15 residues. CDR3 sequence reads: CASSLPRFANGEQFF. The DNA of the CDR3 is TGTGCCAGCAGCTTACCCCGGTTTGCCAATGGTGAGCAGTTCTTC.

The chain is built from TRBV4-2 and TRBJ1-2; D call uncertain. Germline V gene sequence: CDR1 LGHNA, CDR2 YNFKEQ. V lost 4 bases and J lost 4, with 16 bases in between. The CDR3 totals 15 residues. The CDR3: CASSLEVQNLYGYTF. The CDR3 DNA reads as TGTGCCAGCAGCCTGGAGGTCCAGAACCTCTATGGCTACACCTTC.

This sequence joins TRBV19 and TRBJ2-2, with a weak D call TRBD1 (5 bases). The V gene's germline CDR1 is LNHDA and CDR2 SQIVND (reference sequence). Trimming left V 1 base short and J 6 bases short, with 15 bases between. The CDR3 loop spans 16 amino acids. The CDR3 DNA reads TGTGCCAGTAGTATAGCAGCAGGGCATTCGTCCGGGGAGCTGTTTTTT. Translated, it gives CASSIAAGHSSGELFF.

The rearrangement joins TRBV5-6 to TRBJ1-6, with a weak D call TRBD1 (6 bases). Germline V CDR1 and CDR2: SGHDT, YYEEEE. This CDR3 comprises 14 residues. Deletions cut 3 bases from V and 6 bases from J, with 10 bases between. The CDR3 reads CASSSGTPNSPLHF. The CDR3 DNA reads as TGTGCCAGCAGCTCCGGGACACCTAATTCACCCCTCCACTTT.

The chain combines TRBV7-3 with TRBJ2-2; 7 bases are a match to TRBD2. V dropped 1 base and J dropped 5; count of bases not matched to a gene: 7. The CDR3 is 16 amino acids. Germline lookup yields CDR1 SGHTA and CDR2 FQGTGA. In DNA, the CDR3 is TGTGCCAGCAGCTTAAACCCCGGACTAGAGACCGGGGAGCTGTTTTTT. This gives the protein CASSLNPGLETGELFF.

There are a few counts of this clone. V gene TRBV9 combines with J gene TRBJ2-7, with a possible D match to TRBD2 (6 bases). The CDR3 is made up of 14 amino acids. Germline loops: CDR1 SGDLS, CDR2 YYNGEE. Trimming took off 1 base at V and 0 bases at J, with 8 bases between the two ends. The CDR3 DNA follows: TGTGCCAGCAGCGTACACGGGAGCTCCTACGAGCAGTACTTC. Its protein is CASSVHGSSYEQYF.

The rearrangement uses TRBV6-5 and TRBJ1-5, with D hard to call. The CDR3 consists of 14 residues. Between the trimmed V and J ends, which lost 6 bases and 7 bases, there was a span of 16 bases. Germline V gives CDR1 MNHEY, CDR2 SVGAGI. CDR3 loop: CASRAGGLRQPQHF. The CDR3 bases are TGTGCCAGCAGGGCCGGAGGTTTAAGACAGCCCCAGCATTTT.

To note about this clone: Germline is not matched at one junction end, which may reflect a read error. This chain's CDR3 is CVSSLQGNTEAFF. DNA of the CDR3: TGTGTCAGCAGCTTGCAGGGGAACACTGAAGCTTTCTTT. The chain joins TRBV5-4 to TRBJ1-1; D is possibly TRBD1 (5 bases). The CDR3 has 13 amino acids. Germline loops: CDR1 SGHNT, CDR2 YYREEE (reference sequence).

The chain uses TRBV9 and TRBJ2-3, with 9 bases fitting TRBD1. Germline CDR1 is SGDLS and CDR2 is YYNGEE. The junction had 3 bases not matched to a gene; V was cut back by 4 bases and J by 3 bases. CDR3 size: 14 residues. CDR3 nucleotides: TGTGCCAGCAGCCCGGGACAGGGAACAGATACGCAGTATTTT. Translating it yields CASSPGQGTDTQYF.

There are a few counts of this clone. The rearrangement links TRBV10-3 to TRBJ1-1; maybe TRBD1 (5 bases). The germline V and J ends were trimmed by 5 bases and 0 bases, with 7 bases remaining between them. This CDR3 has 13 residues. Germline V gene sequence: CDR1 ENHRY, CDR2 SYGVKD. For the CDR3, the DNA is TGTGCCATCAGTCCACAGGTGAACACTGAAGCTTTCTTT. It translates to CAISPQVNTEAFF.

V is TRBV28 and J is TRBJ1-4, with 8 bases that match TRBD1. This CDR3 is built from 16 residues. Germline V gives CDR1 MDHEN, CDR2 SYDVKM. V lost 3 bases, J lost 0 bases, and 3 bases stayed unmatched. The CDR3 protein is CASSLYRGATNEKLFF. The DNA for the CDR3 is TGTGCCAGCAGTTTGTACAGGGGGGCAACTAATGAAAAACTGTTTTTT.

The chain couples TRBV21-1 to TRBJ1-1; whether TRBD1, the table's D call, matches the DNA was not checked. TRBV21-1 is assigned pseudogene status. The CDR3 is made up of 15 amino acids. The CDR3 DNA is TGTGCCAGCAGCACTCTCGAAGACAGGGGCACTGAAGCTTTCTTT. Its translation: CASSTLEDRGTEAFF.

This clone was found a few times. This chain connects TRBV4-1 to TRBJ1-6; D gene ambiguous. Germline CDR1 and CDR2: MGHRA and YSYEKL. V lost 2 bases to trimming and J lost 12 bases, with 17 bases between them. The CDR3 runs 15 residues. CDR3 sequence (DNA): TGCGCCAGCAGCCAACAGGATGCGACACTCGGACCCCTCCACTTT. As protein: CASSQQDATLGPLHF.